The rows below give T cell receptor beta chains drawn from one sample of a study of T cell responses to AZD1222 COVID-19 vaccine. Sequencing was performed with immunoSEQ multiplex PCR; in TCRdb, only in-frame clones are kept and a portion is missing. This table has approximately 35,000 clones, around 84% appearing once. The specimen comprised peripheral blood, sampled 28 days after the second AZD1222 dose. The receptors stem from an adult who received the AZD1222 COVID-19 vaccine. Both conserved end residues are part of each CDR3. The D gene is left open where the match is weak. Clone size is shown for a subset of rows, as once, few, many or a class of expanded clone.

TRBJ2-7,12,TRBV11-2,.,.,CASSLARYEQYF,TGTGCCAGCAGCTTAGCCAGATACGAGCAGTACTTC
TRBJ2-2,15,TRBV7-9,.,.,CASSERQPNTGELFF,TGTGCCAGCAGCGAAAGACAGCCGAACACCGGGGAGCTGTTTTTT
TRBJ1-5,14,TRBV4-1,.,.,CASGTEDSNQPQHF,TGCGCCAGCGGTACAGAGGATAGCAATCAGCCCCAGCATTTT
TRBJ2-3,14,TRBV30,.,.,CAWSRGHSTDTQYF,TGTGCCTGGAGTAGGGGCCACAGCACAGATACGCAGTATTTT
TRBJ2-5,15,TRBV10-1,TRBD2,.,CASSSTSGPGETQYF,TGCGCCAGCTCATCGACTAGCGGGCCAGGGGAGACCCAGTACTTC
TRBJ2-1,13,TRBV6-6,.,.,CASSLAIYNEQFF,TGTGCCAGCAGTCTCGCAATATACAATGAGCAGTTCTTC
TRBJ1-4,13,TRBV29-1,TRBD1,.,CSVVGTGSEKLFF,TGCAGCGTTGTGGGGACAGGGAGTGAAAAACTGTTTTTT
TRBJ1-5,15,TRBV28,.,once,CASSLWSGDNQPQHF,TGTGCCAGCAGTTTATGGTCGGGGGACAATCAGCCCCAGCATTTT
TRBJ2-3,15,TRBV5-1,TRBD1,.,CASSWTGGNTDTQYF,TGCGCCAGCAGCTGGACAGGGGGCAACACAGATACGCAGTATTTT
TRBJ2-5,12,TRBV19,.,.,CASGGVQETQYF,TGTGCCAGCGGCGGGGTTCAAGAGACCCAGTACTTC
TRBJ2-7,19,TRBV28,TRBD2,.,CASSYPLGLAGGPKYEQYF,TGTGCCAGCAGTTACCCCCTGGGGCTAGCGGGAGGGCCGAAATACGAGCAGTACTTC
TRBJ2-7,13,TRBV27,.,.,CASSFNQGHEQYF,TGTGCCAGCAGTTTTAACCAGGGGCACGAGCAGTACTTC
TRBJ2-3,16,TRBV24-1,.,once,CATSDRQASSTDTQYF,TGTGCCACCAGTGATCGACAGGCTAGTAGCACAGATACGCAGTATTTT
TRBJ2-4,15,TRBV2,.,.,CASSEEGVGKNIQYF,TGTGCCAGCAGTGAAGAGGGGGTGGGCAAAAACATTCAGTACTTC
TRBJ1-1,15,TRBV6-5,.,.,CASSPPGLGPTEAFF,TGTGCCAGCAGTCCCCCCGGCTTGGGGCCTACTGAAGCTTTCTTT
TRBJ1-4,15,TRBV4-2,.,.,CASSQDLRGSEKLFF,TGTGCCAGCAGCCAAGACCTCCGGGGCTCTGAAAAACTGTTTTTT
TRBJ2-2,15,TRBV7-6,TRBD1,.,CASSAPTGGSGELFF,TGTGCCAGCAGCGCCCCGACAGGGGGCTCCGGGGAGCTGTTTTTT
TRBJ1-5,16,TRBV21-1,.,.,CASSKEGRGRNGPQHF,TGTGCCAGCAGCAAAGAGGGCAGGGGGCGAAATGGCCCCCAGCATTTT